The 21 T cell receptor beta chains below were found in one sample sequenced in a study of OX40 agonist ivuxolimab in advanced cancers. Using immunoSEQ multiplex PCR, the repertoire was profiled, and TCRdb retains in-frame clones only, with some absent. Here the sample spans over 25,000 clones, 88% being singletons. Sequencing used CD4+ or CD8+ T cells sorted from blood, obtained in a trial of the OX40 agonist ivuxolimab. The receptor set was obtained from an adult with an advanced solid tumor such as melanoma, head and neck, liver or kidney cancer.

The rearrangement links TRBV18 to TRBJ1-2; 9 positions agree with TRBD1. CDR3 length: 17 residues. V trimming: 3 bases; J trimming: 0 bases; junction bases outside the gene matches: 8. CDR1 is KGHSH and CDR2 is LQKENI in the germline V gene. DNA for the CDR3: TGTGCCAGCTCACCTCAGGACAGGGGCTCGTCTAACTATGGCTACACCTTC. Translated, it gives CASSPQDRGSSNYGYTF. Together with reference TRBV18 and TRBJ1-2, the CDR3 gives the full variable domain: NAGVMQNPRHLVRRRGQEARLRCSPMKGHSHVYWYRQLPEEGLKFMVYLQKENIIDESGMPKERFSAEFPKEGPSILRIQQVVRGDSAAYFCASSPQDRGSSNYGYTFGSGTRLTVV.

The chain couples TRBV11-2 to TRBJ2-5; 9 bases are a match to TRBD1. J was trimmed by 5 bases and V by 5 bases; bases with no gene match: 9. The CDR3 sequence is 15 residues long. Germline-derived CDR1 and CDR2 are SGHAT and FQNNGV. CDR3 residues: CASSTRQGVEETQYF. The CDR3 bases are TGTGCCAGCAGCACTAGACAGGGGGTAGAGGAGACCCAGTACTTC.

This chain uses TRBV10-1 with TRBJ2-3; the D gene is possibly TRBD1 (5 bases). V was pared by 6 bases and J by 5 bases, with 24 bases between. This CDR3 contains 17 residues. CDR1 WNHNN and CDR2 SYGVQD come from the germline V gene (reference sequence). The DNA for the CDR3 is TGCGCCAGCAGCCACCACAAGACAGCCAACGATCGAGATACGCAGTATTTT. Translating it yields CASSHHKTANDRDTQYF.

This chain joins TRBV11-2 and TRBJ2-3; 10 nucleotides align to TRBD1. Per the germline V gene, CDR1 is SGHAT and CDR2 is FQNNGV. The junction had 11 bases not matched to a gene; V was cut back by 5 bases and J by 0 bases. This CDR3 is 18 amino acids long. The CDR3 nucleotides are TGTGCCAGCAGCCCCGGGACAGGGGCCTTTTCGAGCACAGATACGCAGTATTTT. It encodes CASSPGTGAFSSTDTQYF.

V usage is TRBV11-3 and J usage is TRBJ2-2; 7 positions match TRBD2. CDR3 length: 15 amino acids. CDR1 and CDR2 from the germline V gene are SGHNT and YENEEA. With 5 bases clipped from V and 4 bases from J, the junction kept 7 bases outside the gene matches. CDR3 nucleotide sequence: TGTGCCAGCAGCCAATCGGGGGGTGGCACCGGGGAGCTGTTTTTT. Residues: CASSQSGGGTGELFF. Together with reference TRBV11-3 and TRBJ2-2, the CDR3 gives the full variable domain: EAGVVQSPRYKIIEKKQPVAFWCNPISGHNTLYWYLQNLGQGPELLIRYENEEAVDDSQLPKDRFSAERLKGVDSTLKIQPAELGDSAVYLCASSQSGGGTGELFFGEGSRLTVL.

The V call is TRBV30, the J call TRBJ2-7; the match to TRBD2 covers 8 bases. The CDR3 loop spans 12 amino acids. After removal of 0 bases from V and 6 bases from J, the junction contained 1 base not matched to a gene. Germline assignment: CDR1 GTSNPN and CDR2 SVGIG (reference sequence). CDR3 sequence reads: CAWSVTSGEQYF. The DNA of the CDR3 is TGTGCCTGGAGTGTAACTAGCGGCGAGCAGTACTTC. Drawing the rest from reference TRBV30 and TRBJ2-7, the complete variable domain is SQTIHQWPATLVQPVGSPLSLECTVEGTSNPNLYWYRQAAGRGLQLLFYSVGIGQISSEVPQNLSASRPQDRQFILSSKKLLLSDSGFYLCAWSVTSGEQYFGPGTRLTVT.

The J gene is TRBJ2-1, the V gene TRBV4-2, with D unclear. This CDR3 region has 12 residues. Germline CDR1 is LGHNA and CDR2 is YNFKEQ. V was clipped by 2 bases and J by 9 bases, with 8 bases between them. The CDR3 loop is CASSQTLAEQFF. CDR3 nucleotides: TGTGCCAGCAGCCAAACACTTGCTGAGCAGTTCTTC.

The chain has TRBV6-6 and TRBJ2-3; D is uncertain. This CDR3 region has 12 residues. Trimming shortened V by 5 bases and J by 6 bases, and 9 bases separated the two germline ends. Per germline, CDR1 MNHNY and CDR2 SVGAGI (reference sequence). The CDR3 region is CASSPPGDTQYF. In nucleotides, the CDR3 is TGTGCCAGCAGTCCCCCGGGTGATACGCAGTATTTT.

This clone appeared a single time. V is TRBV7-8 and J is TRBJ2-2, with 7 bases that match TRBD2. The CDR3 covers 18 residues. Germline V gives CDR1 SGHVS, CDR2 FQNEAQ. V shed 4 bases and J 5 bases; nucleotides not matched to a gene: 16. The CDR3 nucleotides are TGTGCCAGCAGCTGGACAAATACCGGGACCGGGGGGACCGGGGAGCTGTTTTTT. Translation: CASSWTNTGTGGTGELFF.

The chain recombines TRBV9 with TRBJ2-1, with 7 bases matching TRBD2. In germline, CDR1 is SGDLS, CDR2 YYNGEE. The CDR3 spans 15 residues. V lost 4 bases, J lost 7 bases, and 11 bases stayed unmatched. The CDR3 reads CASSMGLNGGNEQFF. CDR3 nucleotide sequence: TGTGCCAGCAGCATGGGCCTCAACGGGGGGAATGAGCAGTTCTTC. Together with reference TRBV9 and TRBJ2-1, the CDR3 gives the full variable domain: DSGVTQTPKHLITATGQRVTLRCSPRSGDLSVYWYQQSLDQGLQFLIQYYNGEERAKGNILERFSAQQFPDLHSELNLSSLELGDSALYFCASSMGLNGGNEQFFGPGTRLTVL.

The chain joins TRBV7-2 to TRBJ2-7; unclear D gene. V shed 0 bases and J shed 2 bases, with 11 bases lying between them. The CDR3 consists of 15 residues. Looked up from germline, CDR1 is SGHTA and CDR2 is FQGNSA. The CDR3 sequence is CASSLARLRPYEQYF. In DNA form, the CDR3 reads TGTGCCAGCAGCTTAGCGCGGCTCCGCCCCTACGAGCAGTACTTC.

DNA for the CDR3: TGTGCCAGCAGGGTTCTCACCGGGGAGCTGTTTTTT. As protein: CASRVLTGELFF. The rearrangement joins TRBV6-1 to TRBJ2-2; D is unresolved. V was pared by 6 bases and J by 4 bases, with 6 bases between. This CDR3 contains 12 residues. Germline CDR1 and CDR2: MNHNS and SASEGT.

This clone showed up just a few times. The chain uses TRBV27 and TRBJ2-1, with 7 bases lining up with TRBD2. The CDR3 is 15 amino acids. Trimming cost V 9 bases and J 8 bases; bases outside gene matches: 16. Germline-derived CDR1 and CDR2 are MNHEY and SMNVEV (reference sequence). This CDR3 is CASKLRGVGADEQFF. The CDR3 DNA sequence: TGTGCCAGTAAACTCCGGGGGGTCGGCGCGGATGAGCAGTTCTTC.

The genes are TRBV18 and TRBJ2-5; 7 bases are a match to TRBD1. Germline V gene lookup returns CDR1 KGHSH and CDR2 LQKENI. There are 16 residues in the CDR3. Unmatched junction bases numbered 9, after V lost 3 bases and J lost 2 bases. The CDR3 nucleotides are TGTGCCAGCTCACCGGCAGGGGGAGCTCATCAAGAGACCCAGTACTTC. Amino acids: CASSPAGGAHQETQYF.

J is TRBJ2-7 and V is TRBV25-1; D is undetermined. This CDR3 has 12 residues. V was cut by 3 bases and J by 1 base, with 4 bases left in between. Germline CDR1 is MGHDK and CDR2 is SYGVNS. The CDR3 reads CASSDLSYEQYF. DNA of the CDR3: TGTGCCAGCAGTGACCTTTCCTACGAGCAGTACTTC.

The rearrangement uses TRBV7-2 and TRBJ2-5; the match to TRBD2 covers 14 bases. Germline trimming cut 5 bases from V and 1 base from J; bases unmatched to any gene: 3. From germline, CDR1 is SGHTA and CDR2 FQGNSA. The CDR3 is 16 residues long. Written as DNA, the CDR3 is TGTGCCAGCAGCACGACTAGCGGGGGGGTCCAAGAGACCCAGTACTTC. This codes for CASSTTSGGVQETQYF. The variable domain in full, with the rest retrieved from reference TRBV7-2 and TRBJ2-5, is GAGVSQSPSNKVTEKGKDVELRCDPISGHTALYWYRQSLGQGLEFLIYFQGNSAPDKSGLPSDRFSAERTGGSVSTLTIQRTQQEDSAVYLCASSTTSGGVQETQYFGPGTRLLVL.

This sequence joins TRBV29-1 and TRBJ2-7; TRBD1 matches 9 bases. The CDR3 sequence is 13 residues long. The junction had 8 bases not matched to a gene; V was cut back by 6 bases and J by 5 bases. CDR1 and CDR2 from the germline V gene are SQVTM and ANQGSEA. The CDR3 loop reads CSVGTGGRNEQYF. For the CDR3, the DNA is TGCAGCGTCGGAACAGGGGGCCGGAACGAGCAGTACTTC.

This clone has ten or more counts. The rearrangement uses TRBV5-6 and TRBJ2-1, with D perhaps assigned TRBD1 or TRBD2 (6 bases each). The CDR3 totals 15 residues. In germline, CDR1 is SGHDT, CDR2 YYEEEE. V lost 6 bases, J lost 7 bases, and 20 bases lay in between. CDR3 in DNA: TGTGCCAGCACCCTAGGAGGAGGGGGGTATAATGAGCAGTTCTTC. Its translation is CASTLGGGGYNEQFF.

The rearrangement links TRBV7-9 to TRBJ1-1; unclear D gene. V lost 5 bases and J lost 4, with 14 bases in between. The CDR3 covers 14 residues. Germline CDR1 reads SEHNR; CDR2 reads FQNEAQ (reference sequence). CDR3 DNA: TGTGCCAGCAGCGGGCGAGAGGGTGGCACTGAAGCTTTCTTT. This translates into CASSGREGGTEAFF.

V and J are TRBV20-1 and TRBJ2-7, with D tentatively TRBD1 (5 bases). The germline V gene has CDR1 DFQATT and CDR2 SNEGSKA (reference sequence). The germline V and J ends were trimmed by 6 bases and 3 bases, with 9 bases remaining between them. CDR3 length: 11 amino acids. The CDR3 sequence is CSASRDYEQYF. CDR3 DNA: TGCAGTGCGAGCAGGGACTACGAGCAGTACTTC.

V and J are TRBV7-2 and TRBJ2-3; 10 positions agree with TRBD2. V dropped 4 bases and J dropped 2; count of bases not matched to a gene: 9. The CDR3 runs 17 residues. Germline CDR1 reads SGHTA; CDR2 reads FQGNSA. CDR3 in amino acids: CASSSRSGGWDTDTQYF. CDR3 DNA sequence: TGTGCCAGCAGCTCCCGTAGCGGGGGGTGGGACACAGATACGCAGTATTTT.